This entry lists 31 T cell receptor beta chains sequenced from one sample in a study of cytomegalovirus exposure and HLA in healthy donors. The PCR had 60 Vbeta and 13 Jbeta primers. Repertoires were generated with immunoSEQ multiplex PCR, while TCRdb's copy carries only in-frame clones and drops some. The top ten clones hold about 3.8% of a sample with 90,000 or so clones, over 75% of them seen once. The material sequenced was PBMCs. These TCRs come from a man aged 50-59 years in good health and CMV-seronegative.

This chain uses TRBV5-1 with TRBJ2-7, with 7 nucleotides matching TRBD1. After removal of 4 bases from V and 6 bases from J, the junction contained 25 bases not matched to a gene. The CDR3 has 19 residues. CDR1 is SGHRS, CDR2 YFSETQ, per germline. This CDR3 is CASSPSLFLGTASRPEQYF. The CDR3 region has the DNA TGCGCCAGCAGCCCAAGCCTTTTCCTAGGGACAGCCTCGCGACCCGAGCAGTACTTC.

The genes are TRBV5-1 and TRBJ2-6; D call uncertain. The V end was cut by 6 bases, the J end by 4 bases, with 11 bases between. CDR3 length: 14 amino acids. Germline CDR1 SGHRS, CDR2 YFSETQ. The CDR3 DNA is TGCGCCAGCACAACCCCGGTAGGGGCCAACGTCCTGACTTTC. This translates into CASTTPVGANVLTF.

The chain uses TRBV15 and TRBJ2-1; D perhaps matches TRBD2 (5 bases). Germline V gives CDR1 LNHNV, CDR2 YYDKDF (reference sequence). V gave up 5 bases and J gave up 5 bases, with 16 bases separating them. The CDR3 contains 15 residues. The CDR3 DNA sequence: TGTGCCACCAGCGTAGAGTTCGGACTTCACAATGAGCAGTTCTTC. Amino acids: CATSVEFGLHNEQFF.

The chain links TRBV19 to TRBJ2-1; TRBD2 matches at 12 bases. Germline V lookup: CDR1 LNHDA, CDR2 SQIVND (reference sequence). The junction had 3 bases not matched to a gene; V was cut back by 3 bases and J by 6 bases. The CDR3 runs 15 residues. The DNA of the CDR3 is TGTGCCAGTAGTATGACTAGCGGGAGACTCAATGAGCAGTTCTTC. Amino acid sequence: CASSMTSGRLNEQFF.

This clone was observed a single time. V and J are TRBV18 and TRBJ1-1; 7 bases map to TRBD1. The CDR3 is 15 amino acids. J gave up 1 base and V 6 bases, and 8 bases lay outside the gene matches. Per the germline V gene, CDR1 is KGHSH and CDR2 is LQKENI. The CDR3, as DNA: TGTGCCAGCTCTCTGGCCGGGACAGAGAACACTGAAGCTTTCTTT. It yields the protein CASSLAGTENTEAFF.

The V gene is TRBV7-6, the J gene TRBJ1-1; 9 nucleotides match TRBD1. Unmatched junction bases numbered 17, after V lost 7 bases and J lost 2 bases. CDR1 and CDR2 from the germline V gene are SGHVS and FNYEAQ. CDR3 length: 18 residues. CDR3 in amino acids: CASTEAAGTGSRNTEAFF. DNA of the CDR3: TGTGCCAGCACAGAGGCTGCCGGGACAGGGTCCCGAAACACTGAAGCTTTCTTT. The full variable domain, completed using reference TRBV7-6 and TRBJ1-1, is GAGVSQSPRYKVTKRGQDVALRCDPISGHVSLYWYRQALGQGPEFLTYFNYEAQQDKSGLPNDRFSAERPEGSISTLTIQRTEQRDSAMYRCASTEAAGTGSRNTEAFFGQGTRLTVV.

The CDR3 loop reads CASRPQGELPYEQYF. The CDR3 nucleotides read TGTGCCAGCAGACCACAGGGGGAGCTCCCCTACGAGCAGTACTTC. This rearrangement joins TRBV6-6 to TRBJ2-7; 8 nucleotides align to TRBD1. Trimming at V came to 6 bases and at J to 2 bases, leaving 9 bases not matched to a gene. CDR1 MNHNY and CDR2 SVGAGI come from the germline V gene (reference sequence). There are 15 residues in the CDR3.

V and J are TRBV7-9 and TRBJ1-2; no reliable D call. This CDR3 region has 13 residues. Trimming left V 5 bases short and J 4 bases short, with 11 bases between. Germline assignment: CDR1 SEHNR and CDR2 FQNEAQ (reference sequence). CDR3 nucleotides: TGTGCCAGCAGCCCGAGTGAGCTCTATGGCTACACCTTC. Translation gives CASSPSELYGYTF.

V usage is TRBV29-1 and J usage is TRBJ2-5, with 11 positions matching TRBD1. The CDR3 runs to 14 residues. With V trimmed by 4 bases and J by 4 bases, 5 bases remained unmatched. Per germline, CDR1 SQVTM and CDR2 ANQGSEA. The CDR3 bases are TGCAGCGTTGTTGGGGACAGGGGGTCAGAGACCCAGTACTTC. This sequence encodes CSVVGDRGSETQYF.

This chain uses TRBV7-2 with TRBJ2-7; D is unclear. This CDR3 has 16 residues. The V end lost 2 bases, the J end lost 0 bases, and 14 bases lay between the germline ends. Germline CDR1 is SGHTA and CDR2 is FQGNSA. The CDR3 nucleotides are TGTGCCAGCAGCTTAATTTCCGGCGGTAGCTCCTACGAGCAGTACTTC. It yields the protein CASSLISGGSSYEQYF.

The chain couples TRBV15 to TRBJ2-7; D might be TRBD2 (5 bases). Germline assignment: CDR1 LNHNV and CDR2 YYDKDF (reference sequence). The CDR3 is 14 amino acids. V shed 0 bases and J shed 2 bases, with 8 bases lying between them. The CDR3 sequence is CATSREGSPYEQYF. The CDR3 nucleotides read TGTGCCACCAGCAGAGAGGGGAGTCCCTACGAGCAGTACTTC.

The gene calls are TRBV6-4 and TRBJ2-1; tentative D call: TRBD1 (6 bases). This CDR3 contains 15 residues. Trimming removed 5 bases at V and 6 bases at J, with 17 bases between. CDR1 and CDR2 (germline): MRHNA, SNTAGT. Here the CDR3 reads CASSTSGTLINEQFF. CDR3 bases: TGTGCCAGCAGTACCTCCGGGACACTTATCAATGAGCAGTTCTTC.

This chain links TRBV28 with TRBJ2-3; 9 bases line up with TRBD2. Germline lookup yields CDR1 MDHEN and CDR2 SYDVKM. This CDR3 is 16 amino acids long. Trimming cost V 5 bases and J 0 bases; bases outside gene matches: 6. CDR3 residues: CASSTKAGGSTDTQYF. As DNA, the CDR3 is TGTGCCAGCAGTACCAAAGCGGGAGGAAGCACAGATACGCAGTATTTT.

The gene calls are TRBV6-1 and TRBJ2-2; D possibly corresponds to TRBD1 (5 bases). The CDR3 runs to 13 residues. Germline V gene sequence: CDR1 MNHNS, CDR2 SASEGT. V was cut by 7 bases and J by 5 bases, with 11 bases left in between. CDR3 nucleotides: TGTGCCAGCATCATGACAGATACCGGGGAGCTGTTTTTT. This codes for CASIMTDTGELFF.

The rearrangement joins TRBV6-6 to TRBJ1-5; D is perhaps TRBD1 (5 bases). Between the trimmed V and J ends, which lost 3 bases and 7 bases, there was a span of 10 bases. The CDR3 extends over 13 amino acids. Germline CDR1 is MNHNY and CDR2 is SVGAGI (reference sequence). As DNA, the CDR3 is TGTGCCAGCAGTTATGACAGTTACCAGCCCCAGCATTTT. Protein: CASSYDSYQPQHF.

This chain connects TRBV4-3 to TRBJ2-3; TRBD2 is a possible D gene (6 bases). The germline CDR1 and CDR2 sequences are LGHNA and YSLEER. Trimming took off 2 bases at V and 0 bases at J, with 15 bases between the two ends. The CDR3 loop spans 17 amino acids. The CDR3 protein is CASSQTTSPLSTDTQYF. Here the CDR3 DNA reads TGCGCCAGCAGCCAAACAACTAGCCCTTTAAGCACAGATACGCAGTATTTT.

This chain connects TRBV5-1 to TRBJ1-5; D unclear. The CDR3 consists of 15 residues. Germline CDR1 reads SGHRS; CDR2 reads YFSETQ. V was shortened by 0 bases and J by 0 bases, with 7 bases between the two germline ends. This CDR3 reads CASSLAPSSNQPQHF. The CDR3 DNA sequence: TGCGCCAGCAGCTTGGCCCCCTCTAGCAATCAGCCCCAGCATTTT.

The chain has TRBV27 and TRBJ2-1; 9 positions match TRBD1. This CDR3 region has 17 residues. Germline trimming cut 3 bases from V and 3 bases from J; bases unmatched to any gene: 9. Germline CDR1 MNHEY, CDR2 SMNVEV (reference sequence). The CDR3 sequence is CASSLLPGQGSYNEQFF. DNA for the CDR3: TGTGCCAGCAGTTTGTTGCCTGGACAGGGGAGCTACAATGAGCAGTTCTTC.

This clone appeared once. In DNA form, the CDR3 reads TGCGCCAGCAGCTTGGCCCAGGGGTACTACAATGAGCAGTTCTTC. Protein product: CASSLAQGYYNEQFF. The chain joins TRBV5-1 to TRBJ2-1, with D perhaps TRBD1 (6 bases). The CDR3 sequence is 15 residues long. The ends were cut back, 0 bases at V and 3 bases at J, with 10 bases in the middle. The germline V gene has CDR1 SGHRS and CDR2 YFSETQ.

The gene calls are TRBV5-1 and TRBJ2-5, with a weak D call TRBD2 (5 bases). CDR3 length: 14 residues. The germline V and J ends were trimmed by 2 bases and 5 bases, with 13 bases remaining between them. Germline CDR1 is SGHRS and CDR2 is YFSETQ. The CDR3 nucleotides read TGCGCCAGCAGCTTCCGGGGTTCCCAGGAGACCCAGTACTTC. It yields the protein CASSFRGSQETQYF.

The chain couples TRBV15 to TRBJ2-7; TRBD2 matches 10 bases. V shed 3 bases, J shed 0 bases, and the junction held 8 bases outside the gene matches. The CDR3 length is 17 residues. Germline V gives CDR1 LNHNV, CDR2 YYDKDF (reference sequence). The CDR3 sequence is CATSSRSRTSGSYEQYF. CDR3 nucleotide sequence: TGTGCCACCAGCAGCCGAAGTAGGACTAGCGGCTCCTACGAGCAGTACTTC.

The chain carries TRBV7-3 and TRBJ1-2; 10 bases map to TRBD1. Per germline, CDR1 SGHTA and CDR2 FQGTGA. Losses at the gene ends were 1 base for V and 3 bases for J; bases not matched to a gene: 11. This CDR3 region has 18 residues. DNA for the CDR3: TGTGCCAGCAGCTTAATACCGGGACAGGGGTTGGGGGACTATGGCTACACCTTC. The encoded protein is CASSLIPGQGLGDYGYTF.

The chain recombines TRBV28 with TRBJ1-5, with 10 bases fitting TRBD1. With V trimmed by 6 bases and J by 1 base, 9 bases remained unmatched. Germline CDR1 MDHEN, CDR2 SYDVKM. The CDR3 loop spans 17 amino acids. Written as DNA, the CDR3 is TGTGCCAGCAGACTCGGTGGACAGGGGGGCAGCAATCAGCCCCAGCATTTT. The encoded protein is CASRLGGQGGSNQPQHF.

This clone appeared once. The chain carries TRBV30 and TRBJ1-2; TRBD1 is a possible D gene (6 bases). The CDR3 totals 13 residues. CDR1 is GTSNPN and CDR2 is SVGIG in the germline V gene (reference sequence). V was pared by 7 bases and J by 4 bases, with 16 bases between. The chain's CDR3 is CAFQGFSVYGYTF. The CDR3 coding sequence is TGTGCCTTCCAGGGGTTTTCGGTCTATGGCTACACCTTC.

V usage is TRBV5-6 and J usage is TRBJ1-2, with TRBD1 matching over 7 bases. The trim removed 2 bases at V and 3 bases at J, leaving 13 bases unmatched. Germline CDR1 and CDR2: SGHDT and YYEEEE. The CDR3 totals 17 residues. The DNA of the CDR3 is TGTGCCAGCAGCTTCGTTTTAGGTCGCAGGGGGTACTATGGCTACACCTTC. The encoded protein is CASSFVLGRRGYYGYTF.

The chain combines TRBV9 with TRBJ1-2, with 8 bases lining up with TRBD1. The length of the CDR3 is 15 residues. Germline V lookup: CDR1 SGDLS, CDR2 YYNGEE. V lost 4 bases, J lost 2 bases, and 7 bases stayed unmatched. CDR3: CASSFEDRGNYGYTF. The CDR3 DNA sequence: TGTGCCAGCAGCTTCGAAGACAGGGGCAACTATGGCTACACCTTC.

This clone was observed a single time. This sequence joins TRBV18 and TRBJ2-2; the D is unclear. The CDR3 totals 13 residues. Germline V gene lookup returns CDR1 KGHSH and CDR2 LQKENI. Trimming pared 3 bases from V and 4 bases from J, leaving 6 bases between. The CDR3 loop reads CASSPQATGELFF. DNA of the CDR3: TGTGCCAGCTCACCCCAAGCCACCGGGGAGCTGTTTTTT.

V and J are TRBV28 and TRBJ2-1, with D possibly being TRBD2 (6 bases). The CDR3 sequence is 18 residues long. Germline assignment: CDR1 MDHEN and CDR2 SYDVKM. V lost 3 bases and J lost 0, with 18 bases in between. CDR3 loop: CASSFLAPRGSSYNEQFF. CDR3 bases: TGTGCCAGCAGTTTTTTGGCGCCACGGGGGAGCTCCTACAATGAGCAGTTCTTC. Combining the CDR3 with reference TRBV28 and TRBJ2-1 gives the whole variable domain DVKVTQSSRYLVKRTGEKVFLECVQDMDHENMFWYRQDPGLGLRLIYFSYDVKMKEKGDIPEGYSVSREKKERFSLILESASTNQTSMYLCASSFLAPRGSSYNEQFFGPGTRLTVL.

This clone was detected only once. V and J are TRBV5-1 and TRBJ2-4; 11 nucleotides agree with TRBD1. The junction had 1 base not matched to a gene; V was cut back by 4 bases and J by 7 bases. Germline CDR1 SGHRS, CDR2 YFSETQ. The length of the CDR3 is 13 residues. The CDR3, as DNA: TGCGCCAGCAGCCGGGACAGGGGGAACATTCAGTACTTC. It codes for CASSRDRGNIQYF.

The chain combines TRBV7-9 with TRBJ2-7, with D perhaps TRBD2 (6 bases). Germline CDR1 reads SEHNR; CDR2 reads FQNEAQ (reference sequence). CDR3 size: 15 residues. V lost 5 bases and J 0 bases, leaving 14 bases between the germline ends. CDR3 loop: CASSHPSAPSYEQYF. The DNA of the CDR3 is TGTGCCAGCAGCCATCCTAGCGCTCCCTCCTACGAGCAGTACTTC.

The chain has TRBV28 and TRBJ1-4; 8 bases match TRBD1. The J segment lost 7 bases and the V segment lost 6 bases, leaving 13 bases of the junction unmatched. Per the germline V gene, CDR1 is MDHEN and CDR2 is SYDVKM. The CDR3 length is 16 residues. CDR3: CASSNIGGQAIEKLFF. CDR3 sequence (DNA): TGTGCCAGCAGCAACATAGGGGGACAGGCGATTGAAAAACTGTTTTTT.